A selection of T cell receptor beta chains follows, all from one sample in a study of OX40 agonist ivuxolimab in advanced cancers. Method: immunoSEQ multiplex PCR; TCRdb's copy keeps in-frame clones and lacks some. The data contain more than 65,000 clones, over 75% of them seen just once; the ten biggest clones take up around 0.4%. The sequencing here drew on CD4+ or CD8+ T cells sorted from blood, taken in a trial of the OX40 agonist ivuxolimab. The receptors here all came from an adult with an advanced solid tumor such as melanoma, head and neck, liver or kidney cancer. CDR3s include the opening cysteine and the closing phenylalanine or tryptophan. The order of the fields is clone size, V gene, D gene, J gene, CDR3 DNA, CDR3 protein. The D gene is left open where the match is weak. The size entry is marked missing in some rows and otherwise reads once, few, many or a size class.

once	TRBV29-1	-	TRBJ2-7	TGCAGCGTTGTTCGGCAGGGTAACGACGAGCAGTACTTC	CSVVRQGNDEQYF
-	TRBV6-1	TRBD2	TRBJ2-5	TGCATGGCTAGCGGGAGAGTCGGGGAGACCCAGTACTTC	CMASGRVGETQYF
-	TRBV9	TRBD2	TRBJ2-5	TGTGCCAGCAGCGTCGGTAGCGGGAGTTACCAAGAGACCCAGTACTTC	CASSVGSGSYQETQYF
-	TRBV5-4	TRBD2	TRBJ2-5	TGTGCCAGCAGTCCCCCCCCACTGACTAGCCTCCAAGAGACCCAGTACTTC	CASSPPPLTSLQETQYF
-	TRBV19	-	TRBJ2-5	TGTGCCAGTAGTACCACAGGGATGGGGCAAGAGACCCAGTACTTC	CASSTTGMGQETQYF
-	TRBV19	TRBD1	TRBJ1-6	TGTGCCAGTAGTATAGAGGGACAGGGAGGATCACCCCTCCACTTT	CASSIEGQGGSPLHF
once	TRBV6-5	TRBD1	TRBJ1-1	TGTGCCAGCACCCCACCCGGGACAGGGAGGTTTGGAGCTTTCTTT	CASTPPGTGRFGAFF
once	TRBV6-4	TRBD2	TRBJ2-3	TGTGCCAGCGCCACCAAAGCGGGAGGAGCCACAGATACGCAGTATTTT	CASATKAGGATDTQYF
-	TRBV18	-	TRBJ2-7	TGTGCCAGCTCACAAGGACGCTACGAGCAGTACTTC	CASSQGRYEQYF
few	TRBV18	-	TRBJ1-1	TGTGCCAGCTCACCTTCCGGACAGATGAACACTGAAGCTTTCTTT	CASSPSGQMNTEAFF
-	TRBV7-2	TRBD1	TRBJ1-2	TGTGCCAGCAGCCCCCAGGGGACAGTAGAAGGCTACACCTTC	CASSPQGTVEGYTF
-	TRBV10-2	-	TRBJ1-3	TGCGCCAGCAGTGAGGTGGCGAGCTCTGGAAACACCATATATTTT	CASSEVASSGNTIYF
-	TRBV18	TRBD2	TRBJ2-7	TGTGCCAGCTCACCACGGGAGGGGAAGGCCGAGCAGTACTTC	CASSPREGKAEQYF
-	TRBV19	-	TRBJ1-1	TGTGCCAGTAGTAAGGGGGGTAAGGTTACTGAAGCTTTCTTT	CASSKGGKVTEAFF
-	TRBV5-4	-	TRBJ2-7	TGTGCCAGCAGCTTATCGGGGCGCGAGCAGTACTTC	CASSLSGREQYF
-	TRBV6-1	TRBD1	TRBJ1-2	TGTGCCAGCATCCAGGGGGGGGTTGCGAACTATGGCTACACCTTC	CASIQGGVANYGYTF
-	TRBV29-1	-	TRBJ2-7	TGCAGCGTTGGGGGTGGACGGTCCGAGCAGTACTTC	CSVGGGRSEQYF
once	TRBV7-9	TRBD1	TRBJ2-3	TGTGCCAGCAGCTTAAGGGGGCCGGGCACAGATACGCAGTATTTT	CASSLRGPGTDTQYF
-	TRBV5-8	-	TRBJ2-5	TGTGCCAGCAGCTTGCGTCAAAAAGAGACCCAGTACTTC	CASSLRQKETQYF
-	TRBV4-1	TRBD2	TRBJ2-7	TGCGCCAGCAGCCAAGATCGACTAGCGGGAGCGGAGCAGTACTTC	CASSQDRLAGAEQYF
few	TRBV19	-	TRBJ1-2	TGTGCCAGTAGTATCCCGGGACATGCCACGTATGGCTACACCTTC	CASSIPGHATYGYTF
-	TRBV6-5	-	TRBJ2-1	TGTGCCAGCACCCCCCGCTTGGGAGGTGAGCAGTTCTTC	CASTPRLGGEQFF
-	TRBV5-1	-	TRBJ2-7	TGCGCCAGCAGCTTGACACAACACGAGCAGTACTTC	CASSLTQHEQYF
-	TRBV6-1	-	TRBJ2-7	TGTGCCAGCAGTGCCTCCTACGAGCAGTACTTC	CASSASYEQYF
-	TRBV19	-	TRBJ2-2	TGTGCCAGTAGGGCCTTAACGATACAGGAAACCGGGGAGCTGTTTTTT	CASRALTIQETGELFF
once	TRBV11-2	-	TRBJ1-5	TGTGCCAGCAGCTTAGGGGGTCATCAGCCCCAGCATTTT	CASSLGGHQPQHF
-	TRBV14	-	TRBJ2-2	TGTGCCAGCAGCCCGGCGGGGACCGGGGAGCTGTTTTTT	CASSPAGTGELFF
-	TRBV6-1	-	TRBJ1-1	TGTGCCAGCAGTGAGCAGGGACTGAACACTGAAGCTTTCTTT	CASSEQGLNTEAFF
-	TRBV6-5	TRBD2	TRBJ2-1	TGTGCCAGCAGGGGTAGCGGGAGCGATGAGCAGTTCTTC	CASRGSGSDEQFF
-	TRBV19	TRBD2	TRBJ2-1	TGTGCCAGTAGTATCTGGGGGGAGGGCAAACGGTTCTTC	CASSIWGEGKRFF
-	TRBV30	TRBD1	TRBJ2-5	TGTGCCTGGAGTGTAAACTCCGGGGACAGCCTGTACTTC	CAWSVNSGDSLYF
-	TRBV6-1	-	TRBJ1-3	TGTGCCAGCAGTGAAGGTCATTGGGACACCATATATTTT	CASSEGHWDTIYF
-	TRBV27	-	TRBJ2-7	TGTGCCAGCAGTTTCCGTAGGGGGTACGAGCAGTACTTC	CASSFRRGYEQYF
-	TRBV7-2	TRBD1	TRBJ1-2	TGTGCCAGCAGCTTAGGACCCGGACAGGGAGTTAACTATGGCTACACCTTC	CASSLGPGQGVNYGYTF
-	TRBV18	-	TRBJ2-7	TGTGCCAGCTCACGGGGGCCCTCCCATGACGAGCAGTACTTC	CASSRGPSHDEQYF
-	TRBV5-1	TRBD1	TRBJ2-3	TGCGCCAGCAGCCACGAACAGGGGCTTGGCACAGATACGCAGTATTTT	CASSHEQGLGTDTQYF
-	TRBV7-9	TRBD1	TRBJ1-1	TGTGCCAGCAGCTTGACAGGGGGCGCGAACACTGAAGCTTTCTTT	CASSLTGGANTEAFF
-	TRBV7-8	-	TRBJ2-7	TGTGCCAGCAGCTTTCAGGGGTGGTCCTACGAGCAGTACTTC	CASSFQGWSYEQYF
-	TRBV13	-	TRBJ2-2	TGTGCCAGCAGCTCGTGGATTCCGAACACCGGGGAGCTGTTTTTT	CASSSWIPNTGELFF
-	TRBV6-1	-	TRBJ1-5	TGTGCCAGCAGTGGGGCTATGAAGGGGGAGTATAGCAATCAGCCCCAGCATTTT	CASSGAMKGEYSNQPQHF
-	TRBV19	-	TRBJ1-1	TGTGCCAGTAGTCCCGGTGGGCAGCTACTCACTGAAGCTTTCTTT	CASSPGGQLLTEAFF
-	TRBV5-1	TRBD1	TRBJ2-1	TGCGCCAGCAGCCCGGGACAGGGCGGGAACAATGAGCAGTTCTTC	CASSPGQGGNNEQFF
-	TRBV6-5	TRBD1	TRBJ2-7	TGTGCCAGCAGGAGAGTACAGGGGCCCGGGCAGTACTTC	CASRRVQGPGQYF
-	TRBV5-5	-	TRBJ2-7	TGTGCCAGCAGCTCGACTTTTGGCCCGGGATCCTACGAGCAGTACTTC	CASSSTFGPGSYEQYF